These 9 T cell receptor beta chains were all obtained from the same sample, sequenced in a study of T cells in Graves' hyperthyroidism and ophthalmopathy (dated by TCRdb to the late 2010s). Libraries came from multiplex PCR. The sequencer listed for this sample is Illumina HiSeq 2000. The TCR beta CDR3 regions were amplified from RNA transcripts. The first round of RT-PCR for the TCR CDR3 was performed with the HTBI primer set and the Qiagen OneStep RT-PCR kit. Using fastp trimming at Q25 and MiXCR clonotype assembly, TCRdb reanalyzed the public sequencing data and kept in-frame beta chains. Identical CDR3 protein sequences are pooled into one entry, listed with their most common genes and DNA. The sample table lists roughly 290,000 distinct CDR3 sequences, about an eighth of them with a count of one. The top ten hold 7.8% of the sample. The sample taken for sequencing was blood. The receptors were gathered from a woman younger than 45 with Graves' hyperthyroidism that later progressed to Graves' ophthalmopathy.

This clonotype has a count of ten or more. V gene TRBV28 combines with J gene TRBJ1-1; unclear D gene. The CDR3 length is 15 residues. Germline CDR1 is MDHEN and CDR2 is SYDVKM. V gave up 1 base and J gave up 5 bases, with 14 bases separating them. The CDR3 region has the DNA TGTGCCAGCAGTTTATTACTGTCGTTAGGGACTGAAGCTTTCTTT. This translates into CASSLLLSLGTEAFF.

Worth noting for this clonotype: This could be a read error, since a much larger clone is one nucleotide away. The rearrangement links TRBV20-1 to TRBJ2-7; TRBD1 is a possible D gene (6 bases). Germline lookup yields CDR1 DFQATT and CDR2 SNEGSKA (reference sequence). The CDR3 totals 12 residues. DNA of the CDR3: TGCAGTGGACAGGTTCCCTGGGACGAGCTGTACTTC. Residues: CSGQVPWDELYF.

This clonotype has ten or more counts. V is TRBV6-5 and J is TRBJ2-5; D is ambiguous. This CDR3 has 14 amino acids. V was clipped by 0 bases and J by 1 base, with 6 bases between them. The germline gives CDR1 MNHEY, CDR2 SVGAGI. CDR3 sequence: CASSYSWVQETQYF. CDR3 nucleotide sequence: TGTGCCAGCAGTTACTCGTGGGTCCAAGAGACCCAGTACTTC.

This clonotype appeared many times. The V call is TRBV18, the J call TRBJ2-1, with a possible D match to TRBD1 (6 bases). Looked up from germline, CDR1 is KGHSH and CDR2 is LQKENI. V lost 1 base to trimming and J lost 3 bases, with 10 bases between them. This CDR3 has 15 amino acids. CDR3 sequence (DNA): TGTGCCAGCTCACCACAGGGGGATATCTACAATGAGCAGTTCTTC. This codes for CASSPQGDIYNEQFF.

This clonotype was seen many times. This rearrangement joins TRBV7-9 to TRBJ1-4, with unresolved D. V was pared by 0 bases and J by 7 bases, with 3 bases between. The germline CDR1 and CDR2 sequences are SEHNR and FQNEAQ (reference sequence). CDR3 length equals 12 residues. CDR3 residues: CASSLAPEKLFF. The CDR3, as DNA: TGTGCCAGCAGCTTAGCCCCTGAAAAACTGTTTTTT.

V and J are TRBV7-3 and TRBJ2-7; TRBD1 is a possible D gene (6 bases). The V gene's germline CDR1 is SGHTA and CDR2 FQGTGA. Deletions cut 8 bases from V and 6 bases from J, with 20 bases between. The CDR3 is 14 amino acids. CDR3 region: CASSGGGVPSEQYF. As DNA, the CDR3 is TGTGCCAGCTCTGGGGGCGGAGTGCCCTCCGAGCAGTACTTC.

On this clonotype: A much larger clone lies a single base off, so this may be a read error. J is TRBJ1-6 and V is TRBV7-2; TRBD1 matches 7 bases. This CDR3 comprises 15 residues. Germline V lookup: CDR1 SGHTA, CDR2 FQGNSA. CDR3 DNA: TGTGCCAGCAGCTGGGAGGGGGCTGGTAATTCACCCCCCCACTTT. Translating gives CASSWEGAGNSPPHF.

In its sample, this clonotype was seen a few times. Its ends do not fully match the called genes, so a read error is possible. The genes are TRBV5-1 and TRBJ2-5; D uncertain. Germline CDR1 SGHRS, CDR2 YFSETQ. The CDR3 is made up of 14 amino acids. The CDR3 spells CASSLEHYQETQYF. CDR3 DNA sequence: TGCGCCAGCAGCTTGGAGCACTACCAGGAGACCCAGTACTTC.

At least ten counts were recorded for this clonotype. The chain combines TRBV28 with TRBJ1-1; D not certain. Looked up from germline, CDR1 is MDHEN and CDR2 is SYDVKM. V lost 3 bases, J lost 6 bases, and 11 bases lay in between. CDR3 size: 13 residues. CDR3 loop: CASSFLEGAEAFF. DNA of the CDR3: TGTGCCAGCAGTTTTTTAGAGGGCGCTGAAGCTTTCTTT.